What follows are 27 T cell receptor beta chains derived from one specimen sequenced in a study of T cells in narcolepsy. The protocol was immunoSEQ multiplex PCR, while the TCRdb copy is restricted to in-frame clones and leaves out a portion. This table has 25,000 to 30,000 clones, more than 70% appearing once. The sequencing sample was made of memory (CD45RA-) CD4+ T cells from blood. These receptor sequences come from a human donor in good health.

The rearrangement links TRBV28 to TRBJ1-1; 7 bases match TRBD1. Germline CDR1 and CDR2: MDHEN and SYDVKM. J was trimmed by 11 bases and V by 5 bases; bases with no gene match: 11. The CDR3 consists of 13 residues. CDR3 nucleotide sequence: TGTGCCAGCAGTAAACCCGGACAGGAGGTCGCTTTCTTT. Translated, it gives CASSKPGQEVAFF. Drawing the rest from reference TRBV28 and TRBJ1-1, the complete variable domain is DVKVTQSSRYLVKRTGEKVFLECVQDMDHENMFWYRQDPGLGLRLIYFSYDVKMKEKGDIPEGYSVSREKKERFSLILESASTNQTSMYLCASSKPGQEVAFFGQGTRLTVV.

Here the CDR3 reads CASSGTDSYEQYF. The DNA of the CDR3 is TGCGCCAGCAGTGGGACGGACAGCTACGAGCAGTACTTC. The chain couples TRBV5-1 to TRBJ2-7; D is perhaps TRBD1 (6 bases). Looked up from germline, CDR1 is SGHRS and CDR2 is YFSETQ. The germline V and J ends were trimmed by 5 bases and 3 bases, with 12 bases remaining between them. The CDR3 consists of 13 residues.

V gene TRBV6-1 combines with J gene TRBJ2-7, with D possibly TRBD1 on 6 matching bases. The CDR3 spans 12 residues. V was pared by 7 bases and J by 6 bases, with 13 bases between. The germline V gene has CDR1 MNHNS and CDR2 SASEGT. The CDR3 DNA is TGTGCCAGCAAATACGGGACATCCGAGCAGTACTTC. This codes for CASKYGTSEQYF.

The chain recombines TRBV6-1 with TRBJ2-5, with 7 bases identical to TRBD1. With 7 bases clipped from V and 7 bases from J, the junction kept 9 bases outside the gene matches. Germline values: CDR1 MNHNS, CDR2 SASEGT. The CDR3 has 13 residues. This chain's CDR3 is CASKGQILGTQYF. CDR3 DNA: TGTGCCAGCAAGGGACAGATCTTAGGGACCCAGTACTTC.

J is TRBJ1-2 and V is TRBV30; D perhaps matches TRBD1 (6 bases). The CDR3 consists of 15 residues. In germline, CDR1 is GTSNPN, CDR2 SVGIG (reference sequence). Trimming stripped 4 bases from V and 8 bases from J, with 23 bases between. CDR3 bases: TGTGCCTGGACCACACGACGGGGGGCTCACGTCGGCTACACCTTC. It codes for CAWTTRRGAHVGYTF.

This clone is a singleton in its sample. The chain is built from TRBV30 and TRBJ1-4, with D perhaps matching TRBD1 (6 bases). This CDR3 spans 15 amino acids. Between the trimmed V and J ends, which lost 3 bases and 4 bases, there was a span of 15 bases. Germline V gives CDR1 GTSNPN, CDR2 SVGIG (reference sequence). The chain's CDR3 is CAWSATTGRNEKLFF. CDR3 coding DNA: TGTGCCTGGAGCGCTACGACAGGACGTAATGAAAAACTGTTTTTT.

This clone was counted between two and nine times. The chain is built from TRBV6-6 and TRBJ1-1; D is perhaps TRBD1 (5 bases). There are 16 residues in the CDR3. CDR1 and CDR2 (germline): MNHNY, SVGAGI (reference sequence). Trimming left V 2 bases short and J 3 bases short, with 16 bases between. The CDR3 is CASSYGRDGGDTEAFF. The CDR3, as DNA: TGTGCCAGCAGTTACGGTCGGGACGGGGGGGACACTGAAGCTTTCTTT.

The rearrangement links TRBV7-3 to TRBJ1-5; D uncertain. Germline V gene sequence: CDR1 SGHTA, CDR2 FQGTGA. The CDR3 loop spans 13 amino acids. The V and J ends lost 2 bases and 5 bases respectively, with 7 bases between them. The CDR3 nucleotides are TGTGCCAGCAGCTTACAGGTCGATCAGCCCCAGCATTTT. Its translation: CASSLQVDQPQHF.

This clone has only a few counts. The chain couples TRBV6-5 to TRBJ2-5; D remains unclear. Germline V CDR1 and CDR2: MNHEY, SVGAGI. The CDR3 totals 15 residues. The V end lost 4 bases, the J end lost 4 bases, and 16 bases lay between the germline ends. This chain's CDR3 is CASSSSQSAGETQYF. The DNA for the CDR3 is TGTGCCAGCAGTTCGAGCCAAAGCGCCGGAGAGACCCAGTACTTC.

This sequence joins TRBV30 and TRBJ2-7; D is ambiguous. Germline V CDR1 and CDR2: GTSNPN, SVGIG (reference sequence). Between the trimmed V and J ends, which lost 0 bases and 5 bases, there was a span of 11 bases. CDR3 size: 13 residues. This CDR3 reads CAWSVSNVHEQYF. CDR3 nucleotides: TGTGCCTGGAGTGTATCTAACGTCCACGAGCAGTACTTC.

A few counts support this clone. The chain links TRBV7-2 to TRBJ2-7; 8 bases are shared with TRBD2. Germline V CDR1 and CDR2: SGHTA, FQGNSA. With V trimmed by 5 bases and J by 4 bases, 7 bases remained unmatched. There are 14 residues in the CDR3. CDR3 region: CASSPIAGTYEQYF. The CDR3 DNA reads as TGTGCCAGCAGCCCTATAGCGGGAACTTACGAGCAGTACTTC.

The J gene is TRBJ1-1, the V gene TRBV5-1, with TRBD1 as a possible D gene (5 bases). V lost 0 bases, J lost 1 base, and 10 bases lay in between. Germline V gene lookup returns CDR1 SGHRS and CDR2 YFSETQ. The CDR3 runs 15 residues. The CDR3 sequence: CASSLVWGGNTEAFF. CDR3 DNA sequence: TGCGCCAGCAGCTTGGTGTGGGGCGGGAACACTGAAGCTTTCTTT.

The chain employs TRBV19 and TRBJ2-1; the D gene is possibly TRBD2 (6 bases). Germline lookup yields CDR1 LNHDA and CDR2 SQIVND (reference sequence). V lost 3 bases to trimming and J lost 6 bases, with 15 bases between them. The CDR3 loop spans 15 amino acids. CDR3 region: CASSIVTRRFNEQFF. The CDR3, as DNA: TGTGCCAGTAGTATCGTGACTAGACGGTTCAATGAGCAGTTCTTC.

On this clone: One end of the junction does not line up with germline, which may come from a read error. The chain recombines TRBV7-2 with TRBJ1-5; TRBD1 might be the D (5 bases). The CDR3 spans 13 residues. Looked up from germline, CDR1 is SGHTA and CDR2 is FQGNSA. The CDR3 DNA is TGTGCCGGCAGCCCCGACAGTAATCAGCCCCAGCATTTT. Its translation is CAGSPDSNQPQHF.

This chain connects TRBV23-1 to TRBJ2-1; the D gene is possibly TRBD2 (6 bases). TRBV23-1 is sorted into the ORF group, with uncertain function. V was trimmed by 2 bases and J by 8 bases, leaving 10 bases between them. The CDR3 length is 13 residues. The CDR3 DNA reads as TGCGCCAGCAGTCAACGGGGAGGCGATGAGCAGTTCTTC. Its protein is CASSQRGGDEQFF.

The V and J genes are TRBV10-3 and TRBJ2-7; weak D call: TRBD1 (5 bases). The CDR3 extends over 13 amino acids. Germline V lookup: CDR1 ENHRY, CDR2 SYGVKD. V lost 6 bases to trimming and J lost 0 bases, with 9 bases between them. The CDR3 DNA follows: TGTGCCATCAGCAGGGAACGCTCCTACGAGCAGTACTTC. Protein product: CAISRERSYEQYF.

CDR3 coding DNA: TGTGCCAGCAGTAAAGTCGGACAAGTCTCCTACGAGCAGTACTTC. Translated: CASSKVGQVSYEQYF. The rearrangement uses TRBV6-5 and TRBJ2-7; D may be TRBD1 (5 bases). This CDR3 is 15 amino acids long. In germline, CDR1 is MNHEY, CDR2 SVGAGI. V gave up 5 bases and J gave up 0 bases, with 14 bases separating them.

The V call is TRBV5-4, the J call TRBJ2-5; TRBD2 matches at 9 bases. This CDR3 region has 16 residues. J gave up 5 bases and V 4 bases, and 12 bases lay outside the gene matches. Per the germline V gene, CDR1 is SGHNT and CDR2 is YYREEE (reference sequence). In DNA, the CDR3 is TGTGCCAGCAGCCCGGCCTTGGCTAGCGGGGATGAGACCCAGTACTTC. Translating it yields CASSPALASGDETQYF.

The CDR3 DNA is TGTGCCAGCAGCTTGTTTGAGCGGGCGGGACGCACAGATACGCAGTATTTT. It codes for CASSLFERAGRTDTQYF. V usage is TRBV5-6 and J usage is TRBJ2-3; D is possibly TRBD2 (6 bases). This CDR3 region has 17 residues. V dropped 1 base and J dropped 1 base, with 16 bases sitting between them. The germline V gene has CDR1 SGHDT and CDR2 YYEEEE.

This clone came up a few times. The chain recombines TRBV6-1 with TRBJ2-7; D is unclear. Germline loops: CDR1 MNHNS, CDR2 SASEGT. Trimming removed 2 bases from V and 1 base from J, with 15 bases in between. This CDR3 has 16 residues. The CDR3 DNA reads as TGTGCCAGCAGTGAACCCTCCGGCGGCCGGTCCTACGAGCAGTACTTC. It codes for CASSEPSGGRSYEQYF.

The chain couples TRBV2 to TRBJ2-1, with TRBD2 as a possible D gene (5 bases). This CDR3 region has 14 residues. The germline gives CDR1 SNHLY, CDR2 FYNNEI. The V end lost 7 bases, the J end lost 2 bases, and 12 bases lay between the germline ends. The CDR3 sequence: CASTPGIAYNEQFF. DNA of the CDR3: TGTGCCAGCACCCCGGGGATTGCCTACAATGAGCAGTTCTTC.

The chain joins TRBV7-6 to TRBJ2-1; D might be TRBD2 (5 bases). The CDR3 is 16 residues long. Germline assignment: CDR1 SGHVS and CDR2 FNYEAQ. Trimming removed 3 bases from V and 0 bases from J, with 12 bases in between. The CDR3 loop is CASSLDLAASYNEQFF. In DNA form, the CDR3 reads TGTGCCAGCAGCTTGGATCTAGCAGCCTCCTACAATGAGCAGTTCTTC.

CDR3 sequence: CASSVDPFTEAFF. The DNA for the CDR3 is TGTGCCAGCAGCGTAGACCCCTTCACTGAAGCTTTCTTT. The rearrangement links TRBV9 to TRBJ1-1; D unresolved. The CDR3 extends over 13 amino acids. Trimming removed 0 bases from V and 4 bases from J, with 7 bases in between. Germline V lookup: CDR1 SGDLS, CDR2 YYNGEE.

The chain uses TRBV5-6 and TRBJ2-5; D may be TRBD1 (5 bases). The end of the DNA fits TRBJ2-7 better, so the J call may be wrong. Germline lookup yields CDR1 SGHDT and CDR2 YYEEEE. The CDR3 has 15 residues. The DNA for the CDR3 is TGTGCCAGCAGCGGGGCCTCTCGGATCTCCTACGAGCAGTACTTC. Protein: CASSGASRISYEQYF.

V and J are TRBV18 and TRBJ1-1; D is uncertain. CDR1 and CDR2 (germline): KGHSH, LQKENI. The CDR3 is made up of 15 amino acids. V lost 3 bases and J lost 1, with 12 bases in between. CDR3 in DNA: TGTGCCAGCTCACCCAGTCCAGGAAGGAACACTGAAGCTTTCTTT. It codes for CASSPSPGRNTEAFF.

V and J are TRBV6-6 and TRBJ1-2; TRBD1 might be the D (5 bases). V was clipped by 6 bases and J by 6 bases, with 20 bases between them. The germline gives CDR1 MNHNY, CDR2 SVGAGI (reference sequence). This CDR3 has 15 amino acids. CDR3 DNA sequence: TGTGCCAGCAGCCTAAACAAGGAGAGGGGAGATGGCTACACCTTC. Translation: CASSLNKERGDGYTF.

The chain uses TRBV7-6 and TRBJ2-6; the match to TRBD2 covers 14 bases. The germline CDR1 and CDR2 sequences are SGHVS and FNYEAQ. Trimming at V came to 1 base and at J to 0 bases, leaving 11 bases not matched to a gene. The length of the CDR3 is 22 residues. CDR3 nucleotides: TGTGCCAGCAGCTTAGAGGGACTAGCGGGAGTCCATCGCGGCTCTGGGGCCAACGTCCTGACTTTC. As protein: CASSLEGLAGVHRGSGANVLTF.